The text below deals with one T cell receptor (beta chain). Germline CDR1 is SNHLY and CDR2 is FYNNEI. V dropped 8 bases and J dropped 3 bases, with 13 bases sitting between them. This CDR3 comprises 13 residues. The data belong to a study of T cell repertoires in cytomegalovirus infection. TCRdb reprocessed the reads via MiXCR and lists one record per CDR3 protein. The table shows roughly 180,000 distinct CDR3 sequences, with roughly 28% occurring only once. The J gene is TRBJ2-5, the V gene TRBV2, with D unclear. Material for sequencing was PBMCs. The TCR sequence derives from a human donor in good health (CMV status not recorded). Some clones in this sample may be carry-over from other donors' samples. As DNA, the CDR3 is TGTGCCAGCCGTGCCCGGGTGGAAGAGACCCAGTACTTC. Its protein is CASRARVEETQYF.